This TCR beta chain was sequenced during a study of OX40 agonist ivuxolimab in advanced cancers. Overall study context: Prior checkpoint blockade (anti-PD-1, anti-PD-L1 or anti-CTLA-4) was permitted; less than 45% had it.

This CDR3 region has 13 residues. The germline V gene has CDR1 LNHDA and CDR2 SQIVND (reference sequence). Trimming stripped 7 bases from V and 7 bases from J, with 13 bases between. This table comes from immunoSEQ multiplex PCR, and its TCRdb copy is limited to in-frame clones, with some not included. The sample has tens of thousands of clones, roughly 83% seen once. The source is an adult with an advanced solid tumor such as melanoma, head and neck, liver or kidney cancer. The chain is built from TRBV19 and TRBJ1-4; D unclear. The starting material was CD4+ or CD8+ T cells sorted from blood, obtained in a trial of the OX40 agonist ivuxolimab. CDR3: CASTEGNSEKLFF. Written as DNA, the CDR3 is TGTGCCAGTACGGAGGGCAATAGTGAAAAACTGTTTTTT.